A single sample is the source of the 13 T cell receptor beta chains below, sequenced in a study of Ad26.COV2.S vaccination and SARS-CoV-2 variants. The assay was immunoSEQ multiplex PCR, and TCRdb's table has in-frame clones only and misses some. The sample records a few hundred thousand clones, 87% being singletons. Treatment denoted: some 19 received Ad26.COV2.S at low or high dose, single or two shots; five or six received placebo; per-sample allocation not given. It was on day 63 after the first vaccine or placebo injection that samples were taken. The sequenced sample was peripheral blood, obtained in a trial of Ad26.COV2.S vaccine versus placebo. All receptors derive from a person between 18 and 65 years old who received the Ad26.COV2.S COVID-19 vaccine or a placebo.

This clone was seen a few times. The rearrangement uses TRBV29-1 and TRBJ2-1; D perhaps matches TRBD1 (5 bases). CDR1 and CDR2 (germline): SQVTM, ANQGSEA. This CDR3 is 12 amino acids long. Trimming stripped 7 bases from V and 4 bases from J, with 11 bases between. CDR3 bases: TGCAGCGCCGCGGACAAATACAATGAGCAGTTCTTC. Translated, it gives CSAADKYNEQFF.

This rearrangement joins TRBV6-5 to TRBJ1-2; D not certain. The CDR3 has 14 amino acids. V was shortened by 6 bases and J by 7 bases, with 18 bases between the two germline ends. Germline V gene lookup returns CDR1 MNHEY and CDR2 SVGAGI. The CDR3: CASRMAWNAGGYTF. The CDR3 region has the DNA TGTGCCAGCAGGATGGCCTGGAACGCTGGTGGCTACACCTTC.

This rearrangement joins TRBV9 to TRBJ2-2, with D perhaps matching TRBD1 (5 bases). Germline CDR1 and CDR2: SGDLS and YYNGEE. CDR3 length: 16 residues. With 0 bases removed from V and 0 bases from J, the gap between germline ends came to 9 bases. The CDR3 spells CASSVVPGPNTGELFF. CDR3 in DNA: TGTGCCAGCAGCGTAGTTCCAGGGCCGAACACCGGGGAGCTGTTTTTT.

This rearrangement joins TRBV20-1 to TRBJ2-1; D gene uncertain. The CDR3 is made up of 10 amino acids. V was trimmed by 3 bases and J by 10 bases, leaving 7 bases between them. Germline V gene sequence: CDR1 DFQATT, CDR2 SNEGSKA (reference sequence). CDR3: CSARGWEQFF. Here the CDR3 DNA reads TGCAGTGCTAGGGGGTGGGAGCAGTTCTTC.

This rearrangement joins TRBV6-2 or TRBV6-3 to TRBJ1-2; D remains unclear. Trimming removed 0 bases from V and 8 bases from J, with 10 bases in between. This CDR3 comprises 13 residues. CDR1 is MNHEY, CDR2 SVGEGT, per germline. The CDR3 region is CASSYSGVSGYTF. The DNA of the CDR3 is TGTGCCAGCAGTTACTCAGGAGTCAGCGGCTACACCTTC.

V and J are TRBV29-1 and TRBJ1-6; D may be TRBD1 (5 bases). Trimming cost V 6 bases and J 8 bases, with 14 bases left between them. Germline-derived CDR1 and CDR2 are SQVTM and ANQGSEA. The CDR3 loop spans 13 amino acids. The DNA of the CDR3 is TGCAGCGTGGGGGAAGGGCCGTATTCACCCCTCCACTTT. The encoded protein is CSVGEGPYSPLHF.

This clone appeared once. J is TRBJ2-2 and V is TRBV11-1; the D is unclear. V gave up 3 bases and J gave up 1 base, with 6 bases separating them. CDR1 SGHAT and CDR2 FQDESV come from the germline V gene (reference sequence). The CDR3 length is 14 residues. This chain's CDR3 is CASSLGGNTGELFF. The DNA of the CDR3 is TGTGCCAGCAGCTTGGGCGGGAACACCGGGGAGCTGTTTTTT.

In its sample, this clone was seen once. The chain employs TRBV20-1 and TRBJ1-6; D is uncertain. Looked up from germline, CDR1 is DFQATT and CDR2 is SNEGSKA (reference sequence). CDR3 length: 11 amino acids. V lost 0 bases to trimming and J lost 10 bases, with 4 bases between them. The chain's CDR3 is CSARDSSPLHF. CDR3 in DNA: TGCAGTGCTAGAGATAGCTCACCCCTCCACTTT.

The chain links TRBV4-2 to TRBJ1-2; D gene unclear. V lost 0 bases to trimming and J lost 1 base, with 3 bases between them. The germline V gene has CDR1 LGHNA and CDR2 YNFKEQ. The CDR3 contains 13 residues. The CDR3 spells CASSQDFNYGYTF. In DNA form, the CDR3 reads TGTGCCAGCAGCCAAGATTTTAACTATGGCTACACCTTC.

The chain has TRBV2 and TRBJ1-1; D possibly corresponds to TRBD1 (5 bases). V was trimmed by 7 bases and J by 1 base, leaving 13 bases between them. The germline V gene has CDR1 SNHLY and CDR2 FYNNEI. There are 14 residues in the CDR3. The CDR3 DNA is TGTGCCAGCATCCCGTGGGGGTCGAACACTGAAGCTTTCTTT. Residues: CASIPWGSNTEAFF. Full variable domain (rest looked up from reference TRBV2 and TRBJ1-1): EPEVTQTPSHQVTQMGQEVILRCVPISNHLYFYWYRQILGQKVEFLVSFYNNEISEKSEIFDDQFSVERPDGSNFTLKIRSTKLEDSAMYFCASIPWGSNTEAFFGQGTRLTVV.

The chain uses TRBV7-2 and TRBJ2-7; D possibly uses TRBD1 or TRBD2 (5 bases each). CDR3 length: 15 residues. With 5 bases removed from V and 1 base from J, the gap between germline ends came to 15 bases. Germline CDR1 is SGHTA and CDR2 is FQGNSA. The CDR3 sequence: CASSPYGGGSYEQYF. The CDR3 bases are TGTGCCAGCAGCCCTTATGGGGGTGGATCCTACGAGCAGTACTTC.

This clone was observed a single time. In DNA, the CDR3 is TGTGCCAGCCGGAGGGACAGGGGGCCCGATGGCTACACCTTC. This gives the protein CASRRDRGPDGYTF. The chain combines TRBV19 with TRBJ1-2, with 12 bases aligning to TRBD1. Trimming at V came to 9 bases and at J to 6 bases, leaving 8 bases not matched to a gene. Germline V gives CDR1 LNHDA, CDR2 SQIVND (reference sequence). The CDR3 spans 14 residues.

The V and J genes are TRBV6-2 or TRBV6-3 and TRBJ1-2, with D possibly being TRBD1 (5 bases). The CDR3 is made up of 16 amino acids. Trimming took 6 bases from V and 3 from J, leaving 20 bases between them. Germline CDR1 and CDR2: MNHEY and SVGEGT. The CDR3 sequence is CASSRRAGDGDYGYTF. CDR3 bases: TGTGCCAGCAGCCGTAGGGCGGGGGACGGTGACTATGGCTACACCTTC.